The 32 T cell receptor beta chains below all came from one sample that was sequenced in a study of T-cell reconstitution after alpha-beta-depleted transplantation in children. The library targeted TCRbeta and was prepared with unique molecular identifiers. TCRdb re-called the PCR reads with MiXCR, one entry per CDR3 protein. The repertoire has nearly 250,000 distinct CDR3 sequences, approximately 8.9% of them found once; the top ten carry under 8%. The sequencing here drew on PBMCs, mostly from graft donor cells, taken 180 days after TCRalphabeta/CD19-depleted stem cell transplant. These TCRs come from a male patient under 18 who had a stem cell transplant for acute lymphoblastic leukemia, so the T cells may come from the graft donor.

In DNA form, the CDR3 reads TGTGCCAGCTGGGGACAGTCGAACACCGGGGAGCTGTTTTTT. It is translated as CASWGQSNTGELFF. The chain joins TRBV18 to TRBJ2-2; the match to TRBD1 covers 7 bases. Germline assignment: CDR1 KGHSH and CDR2 LQKENI. The CDR3 contains 14 residues. After removal of 7 bases from V and 0 bases from J, the junction contained 2 bases not matched to a gene.

This clonotype was seen repeatedly, ten times or more. The chain uses TRBV7-2 and TRBJ2-7; maybe TRBD2 (5 bases). V was cut by 4 bases and J by 7 bases, with 20 bases left in between. Germline V CDR1 and CDR2: SGHTA, FQGNSA. This CDR3 comprises 15 residues. For the CDR3, the DNA is TGTGCCAGCAGCTCATACCGGGATCGAATAGGGGAGCAGTACTTC. Its translation is CASSSYRDRIGEQYF.

The table lists this clonotype with many counts. This sequence joins TRBV11-2 and TRBJ2-5; the D gene is possibly TRBD2 (6 bases). V was clipped by 1 base and J by 5 bases, with 14 bases between them. Germline loops: CDR1 SGHAT, CDR2 FQNNGV. CDR3 length: 15 amino acids. In DNA, the CDR3 is TGTGCCAGCAGCTTAGCTCGGGGGTTGGGGGAGACCCAGTACTTC. Amino acids: CASSLARGLGETQYF.

This clonotype was counted ten times or more. The rearrangement joins TRBV29-1 to TRBJ2-7; TRBD1 might be the D (6 bases). Per germline, CDR1 SQVTM and CDR2 ANQGSEA. The germline V and J ends were trimmed by 4 bases and 3 bases, with 22 bases remaining between them. This CDR3 comprises 16 residues. The CDR3 DNA sequence: TGCAGCGTTGTTTCAGGGGCACCTCCGAAGCTCTACGAGCAGTACTTC. As protein: CSVVSGAPPKLYEQYF.

This clonotype showed up many times. The V and J genes are TRBV29-1 and TRBJ2-7, with 7 bases fitting TRBD2. Germline assignment: CDR1 SQVTM and CDR2 ANQGSEA. The CDR3 has 15 amino acids. V shed 4 bases and J 2 bases; nucleotides not matched to a gene: 11. The CDR3 loop is CSVVDGATSAYEQYF. The CDR3 DNA is TGCAGCGTTGTAGACGGGGCAACTAGCGCCTACGAGCAGTACTTC.

This clonotype was counted between two and nine times. J is TRBJ2-3 and V is TRBV6-5, with 12 bases lining up with TRBD2. Germline lookup yields CDR1 MNHEY and CDR2 SVGAGI. The CDR3 loop spans 15 amino acids. J gave up 4 bases and V 2 bases, and 1 base lay outside the gene matches. CDR3 region: CASSYGLAGPDTQYF. CDR3 DNA sequence: TGTGCCAGCAGTTACGGACTAGCGGGACCAGATACGCAGTATTTT.

This clonotype was found many times. The V call is TRBV5-1, the J call TRBJ2-7; 12 bases are shared with TRBD2. Trimming took 0 bases from V and 6 from J; bases not matched to a gene: 7. Germline CDR1 SGHRS, CDR2 YFSETQ. The CDR3 totals 16 residues. Written as DNA, the CDR3 is TGCGCCAGCAGCTTGGACCCTGGACTAGCGGGAAGCGAGCAGTACTTC. Translated, it gives CASSLDPGLAGSEQYF.

This clonotype was seen many times. The V and J genes are TRBV7-2 and TRBJ2-6; D is perhaps TRBD1 or TRBD2 (6 bases each). This CDR3 spans 16 amino acids. In germline, CDR1 is SGHTA, CDR2 FQGNSA. Trimming cost V 1 base and J 2 bases, with 9 bases left between them. The CDR3 DNA sequence: TGTGCCAGCAGCTTAGAGGGGGGCGCTGGGGCCAACGTCCTGACTTTC. This codes for CASSLEGGAGANVLTF. The variable domain in full, completed from reference TRBV7-2 and TRBJ2-6, reads GAGVSQSPSNKVTEKGKDVELRCDPISGHTALYWYRQSLGQGLEFLIYFQGNSAPDKSGLPSDRFSAERTGGSVSTLTIQRTQQEDSAVYLCASSLEGGAGANVLTFGAGSRLTVL.

There are many counts of this clonotype. The chain employs TRBV9 and TRBJ2-3, with D tentatively TRBD1 or TRBD2 (6 bases each). V lost 4 bases and J lost 5, with 17 bases in between. This CDR3 is 15 amino acids long. Germline V CDR1 and CDR2: SGDLS, YYNGEE. This CDR3 is CASSPTPGGLDTQYF. DNA of the CDR3: TGTGCCAGCAGCCCCACCCCCGGGGGCCTAGATACGCAGTATTTT.

At least ten counts were recorded for this clonotype. This rearrangement joins TRBV7-9 to TRBJ1-2; D is possibly TRBD1 (6 bases). The CDR3 runs 14 residues. Trimming took 5 bases from V and 1 from J, leaving 11 bases between them. Germline V gene lookup returns CDR1 SEHNR and CDR2 FQNEAQ (reference sequence). As DNA, the CDR3 is TGTGCCAGCAGCCTCCGGGACATTAACTATGGCTACACCTTC. This sequence encodes CASSLRDINYGYTF.

The table lists this clonotype with many counts. The CDR3 region has the DNA TGTGCCAGCAGTCCGTTTTTGGCTGCGGCACAGCATTTT. Its protein product is CASSPFLAAAQHF. The rearrangement joins TRBV6-2 or TRBV6-3 to TRBJ1-5; D gene uncertain. Germline V gene lookup returns CDR1 MNHEY and CDR2 SVGEGT. The V end lost 5 bases, the J end lost 13 bases, and 18 bases lay between the germline ends. The CDR3 loop spans 13 amino acids.

This clonotype has at least ten counts. This chain joins TRBV7-9 and TRBJ2-7; D gene uncertain. Between the trimmed V and J ends, which lost 4 bases and 5 bases, there was a span of 9 bases. The CDR3 is 12 residues long. Per the germline V gene, CDR1 is SEHNR and CDR2 is FQNEAQ (reference sequence). The CDR3 DNA reads TGTGCCAGCAGCTCCACCCAACACGAGCAGTACTTC. Translation: CASSSTQHEQYF.

This clonotype appeared many times. V usage is TRBV6-1 and J usage is TRBJ2-6, with TRBD2 as a possible D gene (6 bases). The length of the CDR3 is 17 residues. V was clipped by 6 bases and J by 0 bases, with 15 bases between them. Germline V gives CDR1 MNHNS, CDR2 SASEGT. The chain's CDR3 is CASSRGDGYSGANVLTF. CDR3 in DNA: TGTGCCAGCAGCCGCGGGGACGGATACTCTGGGGCCAACGTCCTGACTTTC.

In this sample, this clonotype turned up many times. V usage is TRBV5-1 and J usage is TRBJ2-1; TRBD2 aligns across 13 bases. Germline values: CDR1 SGHRS, CDR2 YFSETQ. This CDR3 region has 15 residues. V shed 4 bases and J 6 bases; nucleotides not matched to a gene: 4. CDR3 DNA sequence: TGCGCCAGCAGCGGGACTAGCGGGAATATCAATGAGCAGTTCTTC. Translation: CASSGTSGNINEQFF.

This clonotype was seen repeatedly, ten times or more. V and J are TRBV9 and TRBJ2-1; D perhaps matches TRBD2 (6 bases). Between the trimmed V and J ends, which lost 4 bases and 8 bases, there was a span of 22 bases. This CDR3 contains 16 residues. Germline V gene sequence: CDR1 SGDLS, CDR2 YYNGEE. DNA for the CDR3: TGTGCCAGCAGCCAGGGATCGGGACTGGGCGTCGATGAGCAGTTCTTC. Residues: CASSQGSGLGVDEQFF.

Points on this clonotype: This may be a read error: a much more frequent sequence differs by one nucleotide. J is TRBJ1-1 and V is TRBV5-4; D ambiguous. The CDR3 runs to 13 residues. In germline, CDR1 is SGHNT, CDR2 YYREEE (reference sequence). Trimming pared 4 bases from V and 4 bases from J, leaving 11 bases between. The CDR3 coding sequence is TGTGCCAGCAGCCCTGGATCGGGCACTGAAGCTTTCTTT. Translated: CASSPGSGTEAFF.

This clonotype was counted at least ten times. The chain combines TRBV13 with TRBJ2-5; D perhaps matches TRBD2 (5 bases). Germline loops: CDR1 PRHDT, CDR2 FYEKMQ (reference sequence). The ends were cut back, 6 bases at V and 2 bases at J, with 10 bases in the middle. The CDR3 is made up of 13 amino acids. This CDR3 is CASRDSLQETQYF. The DNA for the CDR3 is TGTGCCAGCAGGGACTCGTTACAAGAGACCCAGTACTTC.

This clonotype was seen repeatedly, ten times or more. The J gene is TRBJ1-2, the V gene TRBV6-2 or TRBV6-3; TRBD1 agrees at 7 bases. Germline V gene sequence: CDR1 MNHEY, CDR2 SVGEGT. The V and J ends lost 7 bases and 6 bases, in that order; junction bases with no gene match: 14. This CDR3 region has 15 residues. The CDR3 DNA reads as TGTGCCAGCACCCAACGCCTGACAGGGAGCGATGGCTACACCTTC. The encoded protein is CASTQRLTGSDGYTF.

This clonotype was seen many times. The chain employs TRBV11-2 and TRBJ2-2; 8 bases are shared with TRBD2. Trimming removed 3 bases from V and 6 bases from J; junction bases left unmatched: 3. The V gene's germline CDR1 is SGHAT and CDR2 FQNNGV. The CDR3 runs to 14 residues. CDR3 loop: CASSFDGGAGELFF. DNA for the CDR3: TGTGCCAGCAGCTTTGACGGGGGGGCCGGGGAGCTGTTTTTT. The complete variable domain, with remaining parts taken from reference TRBV11-2 and TRBJ2-2, reads EAGVAQSPRYKIIEKRQSVAFWCNPISGHATLYWYQQILGQGPKLLIQFQNNGVVDDSQLPKDRFSAERLKGVDSTLKIQPAKLEDSAVYLCASSFDGGAGELFFGEGSRLTVL.

This clonotype was counted ten times or more. The chain joins TRBV20-1 to TRBJ1-1, with D unclear. The CDR3 spans 11 residues. Germline CDR1 and CDR2: DFQATT and SNEGSKA (reference sequence). Trimming shortened V by 2 bases and J by 10 bases, and 11 bases separated the two germline ends. The CDR3 region is CSARLVPRAFF. DNA of the CDR3: TGCAGTGCTAGACTTGTCCCCCGAGCTTTCTTT.

The table lists this clonotype with many counts. Sequence at one end of the junction differs from germline and may be a read error. The V and J genes are TRBV6-2 or TRBV6-3 and TRBJ2-1; D is unclear. The CDR3 runs 11 residues. CDR1 is MNHEY and CDR2 is SVGEGT in the germline V gene. The CDR3 bases are TGTGCCAGCAGATACTACAATGAGCAGTTCTTC. This translates into CASRYYNEQFF.

This clonotype has ten or more counts. The chain has TRBV7-3 and TRBJ2-5; 11 nucleotides align to TRBD2. The CDR3 runs to 18 residues. Germline-derived CDR1 and CDR2 are SGHTA and FQGTGA. The ends lost 5 bases at V and 5 bases at J; junction bases unmatched: 16. The CDR3: CASSQLGLAGVTVETQYF. The CDR3 region has the DNA TGTGCCAGCAGCCAACTCGGACTAGCGGGTGTCACGGTGGAGACCCAGTACTTC.

The chain has TRBV5-4 and TRBJ1-1, with 7 bases aligning to TRBD1. There are 15 residues in the CDR3. Trimming took 4 bases from V and 2 from J; bases not matched to a gene: 8. Per germline, CDR1 SGHNT and CDR2 YYREEE (reference sequence). The DNA of the CDR3 is TGTGCCAGCAGCCCAACAGGGGTGACTAACACTGAAGCTTTCTTT. This sequence encodes CASSPTGVTNTEAFF.

This clonotype was recorded at least ten times. The chain employs TRBV6-2 or TRBV6-3 and TRBJ2-4, with TRBD1 identical over 8 bases. Germline CDR1 and CDR2: MNHEY and SVGEGT. The CDR3 is 12 residues long. The V segment lost 5 bases and the J segment 14 bases; nucleotides outside the gene matches: 8. This CDR3 reads CASSPRDRWKYF. The CDR3 DNA reads as TGTGCCAGCAGTCCCCGGGACAGGTGGAAGTACTTC.

This clonotype appeared many times. The chain couples TRBV27 to TRBJ2-3, with a tentative D call TRBD2 (5 bases). V was cut by 0 bases and J by 2 bases, with 9 bases left in between. This CDR3 is built from 15 residues. Germline V gene sequence: CDR1 MNHEY, CDR2 SMNVEV (reference sequence). CDR3 in amino acids: CASSLSSGITDTQYF. The CDR3 region has the DNA TGTGCCAGCAGTTTATCTTCGGGGATCACAGATACGCAGTATTTT.

As to this clonotype: The CDR3 end shows no conserved phenylalanine or tryptophan, and so a read error is likely. The chain carries TRBV20-1 and TRBJ2-1; TRBD2 aligns across 8 bases. CDR1 and CDR2 from the germline V gene are DFQATT and SNEGSKA (reference sequence). After removal of 5 bases from V and 5 bases from J, the junction contained 8 bases not matched to a gene. CDR3 length: 14 amino acids. The DNA of the CDR3 is TGCAGTGCTCCCTCGGGAGGGCCCCACAATGAGCAGTTCGTC. Translated: CSAPSGGPHNEQFV.

The table lists this clonotype with many counts. V gene TRBV3-1 combines with J gene TRBJ2-2; D unresolved. Germline CDR1 is LGHDT and CDR2 is YNNKEL (reference sequence). The CDR3 covers 14 residues. V dropped 1 base and J dropped 1 base, with 4 bases sitting between them. DNA for the CDR3: TGTGCCAGCAGCCAAGTAGGGAACACCGGGGAGCTGTTTTTT. Protein product: CASSQVGNTGELFF.

This clonotype came up many times. The chain is built from TRBV20-1 and TRBJ2-2; no clear D gene. The CDR3 has 12 residues. Germline CDR1 reads DFQATT; CDR2 reads SNEGSKA (reference sequence). V was cut by 3 bases and J by 4 bases, with 6 bases left in between. The CDR3 DNA is TGCAGTGCTAGTTCTGGCACCGGGGAGCTGTTTTTT. This translates into CSASSGTGELFF.

This clonotype was seen repeatedly, ten times or more. The J gene is TRBJ1-2, the V gene TRBV9, with a possible D match to TRBD1 (5 bases). CDR3 length equals 16 residues. Germline lookup yields CDR1 SGDLS and CDR2 YYNGEE. Trimming shortened V by 4 bases and J by 0 bases, and 16 bases separated the two germline ends. CDR3 sequence (DNA): TGTGCCAGCAGCCAACCAACAGGCGCAGCTAACTATGGCTACACCTTC. It codes for CASSQPTGAANYGYTF.

This clonotype has ten or more counts. V gene TRBV11-2 combines with J gene TRBJ2-5; 7 nucleotides match TRBD1. The CDR3 has 13 residues. Trimming cost V 6 bases and J 5 bases; bases outside gene matches: 6. The V gene's germline CDR1 is SGHAT and CDR2 FQNNGV. CDR3 nucleotide sequence: TGTGCCAGCAGACGACAGGGACGGGAGACCCAGTACTTC. This sequence encodes CASRRQGRETQYF.

This clonotype was seen repeatedly, ten times or more. The CDR3 is CASSYSSLRQGGEQYF. CDR3 in DNA: TGTGCCAGCAGTTACTCTTCGCTTAGACAGGGAGGCGAGCAGTACTTC. The chain has TRBV6-2 or TRBV6-3 and TRBJ2-7, with a possible D match to TRBD1 (7 bases). The CDR3 is 16 residues long. Trimming removed 0 bases from V and 6 bases from J, with 18 bases in between. The V gene's germline CDR1 is MNHEY and CDR2 SVGEGT.

This clonotype was observed many times. V usage is TRBV12-3 or TRBV12-4 and J usage is TRBJ2-1; a weak D match, TRBD2 (6 bases). The CDR3 totals 16 residues. Trimming stripped 7 bases from V and 5 bases from J, with 21 bases between. DNA of the CDR3: TGTGCCAGCACCACCCCCGCCGGGGGACGGCACAATGAGCAGTTCTTC. It yields the protein CASTTPAGGRHNEQFF.